One sample yielded the 27 T cell receptor beta chains listed below, sequenced in a study of blood T cell repertoires in COVID-19. Assay used: immunoSEQ multiplex PCR; TCRdb lists only in-frame clones, some missing. The repertoire holds under 250,000 clones, with about 90% as singletons. The sample comprised PBMCs or T cells enriched from blood (not recorded which). These receptors were collected from a man aged 30-40 years who had recovered from COVID-19.

The chain has TRBV18 and TRBJ1-2, with no clear D. CDR1 and CDR2 (germline): KGHSH, LQKENI. This CDR3 spans 14 amino acids. The V end lost 1 base, the J end lost 2 bases, and 8 bases lay between the germline ends. The CDR3 DNA reads TGTGCCAGCTCACCACTTACTGAGAACTATGGCTACACCTTC. Encoded protein: CASSPLTENYGYTF.

The chain combines TRBV5-4 with TRBJ2-5; a possible D gene is TRBD2 (6 bases). Trimming took off 4 bases at V and 5 bases at J, with 18 bases between the two ends. Germline CDR1 reads SGHNT; CDR2 reads YYREEE (reference sequence). This CDR3 contains 15 residues. The CDR3 nucleotides read TGTGCCAGCAGCCCTCCGGGACGTGGAGGGGAGACCCAGTACTTC. Translated, it gives CASSPPGRGGETQYF.

This chain uses TRBV12-3 or TRBV12-4 with TRBJ2-7; D gene uncertain. CDR3 length: 12 residues. V was shortened by 3 bases and J by 3 bases, with 6 bases between the two germline ends. The CDR3 reads CASSLTGYEQYF. In nucleotides, the CDR3 is TGTGCCAGCAGTTTGACTGGCTACGAGCAGTACTTC.

The CDR3, as DNA: TGTGCCAGTAGTATCGCGGGTGGGAACACTGAAGCTTTCTTT. As protein: CASSIAGGNTEAFF. The chain combines TRBV19 with TRBJ1-1; D ambiguous. Germline V lookup: CDR1 LNHDA, CDR2 SQIVND (reference sequence). V shed 3 bases and J shed 1 base, with 9 bases lying between them. CDR3 length equals 14 residues.

The chain joins TRBV27 to TRBJ1-1; D not resolved. Germline V CDR1 and CDR2: MNHEY, SMNVEV (reference sequence). V dropped 3 bases and J dropped 3 bases, with 11 bases sitting between them. The CDR3 runs 14 residues. The CDR3 loop is CASSFEGPHTEAFF. As DNA, the CDR3 is TGTGCCAGCAGTTTTGAGGGCCCCCACACTGAAGCTTTCTTT.

CDR3 nucleotides: TGCACCAGCAGCCAGGAGACAGGGGTGAAGAACGGGGAGCTGTTTTTT. This codes for CTSSQETGVKNGELFF. The V call is TRBV1, the J call TRBJ2-2; TRBD1 is taken as the D call from the table, unchecked against the DNA. TRBV1 is reported as a pseudogene. The CDR3 covers 16 residues.

The chain combines TRBV7-2 with TRBJ2-2; possible D gene TRBD2, 5 bases. V was shortened by 7 bases and J by 1 base, with 13 bases between the two germline ends. This CDR3 has 15 amino acids. Germline lookup yields CDR1 SGHTA and CDR2 FQGNSA. DNA for the CDR3: TGTGCCAGCAATTTCGGACTGATGAACACCGGGGAGCTGTTTTTT. This codes for CASNFGLMNTGELFF.

The chain employs TRBV5-1 and TRBJ2-7; TRBD2 aligns across 8 bases. Unmatched junction bases numbered 15, after V lost 4 bases and J lost 9 bases. The CDR3 extends over 15 amino acids. The germline gives CDR1 SGHRS, CDR2 YFSETQ. In nucleotides, the CDR3 is TGCGCCAGCAGCCCCGGGGGGGGGCAAGAAGAAGGGCAGTACTTC. Translating gives CASSPGGGQEEGQYF. Using reference TRBV5-1 and TRBJ2-7 for the parts outside the CDR3, the full variable domain is KAGVTQTPRYLIKTRGQQVTLSCSPISGHRSVSWYQQTPGQGLQFLFEYFSETQRNKGNFPGRFSGRQFSNSRSEMNVSTLELGDSALYLCASSPGGGQEEGQYFGPGTRLTVT.

The chain employs TRBV28 and TRBJ2-2, with D perhaps matching TRBD2 (7 bases). Trimming removed 6 bases at V and 6 bases at J, with 17 bases between. The germline CDR1 and CDR2 sequences are MDHEN and SYDVKM. The CDR3 has 15 amino acids. The CDR3 DNA reads as TGTGCCAGCAGCCCCGCAGGGGCGGGAGCCGGGGAGCTGTTTTTT. Amino acid sequence: CASSPAGAGAGELFF.

This clone appeared many times. This chain links TRBV5-1 with TRBJ1-6; tentative D call: TRBD1 (5 bases). Germline V gives CDR1 SGHRS, CDR2 YFSETQ. The CDR3 length is 18 residues. Trimming took off 4 bases at V and 1 base at J, with 18 bases between the two ends. The CDR3 DNA reads as TGCGCCAGCAGCCGGAGACAGCCCGATGGGTCCTATAATTCACCCCTCCACTTT. It specifies CASSRRQPDGSYNSPLHF.

This chain uses TRBV5-6 with TRBJ1-2; 8 bases are shared with TRBD1. Germline CDR1 reads SGHDT; CDR2 reads YYEEEE. The CDR3 covers 14 residues. J was trimmed by 7 bases and V by 3 bases; bases with no gene match: 8. The CDR3 is CASSSWTGRGGYTF. The CDR3 DNA reads TGTGCCAGCAGCTCCTGGACAGGGCGAGGTGGCTACACCTTC.

This rearrangement joins TRBV7-9 to TRBJ2-7; 9 nucleotides agree with TRBD1. Per the germline V gene, CDR1 is SEHNR and CDR2 is FQNEAQ (reference sequence). This CDR3 has 16 residues. V trimming: 5 bases; J trimming: 2 bases; junction bases outside the gene matches: 10. The CDR3 loop is CASSPPLGQGAYEQYF. CDR3 in DNA: TGTGCCAGCAGCCCCCCCCTGGGACAGGGTGCCTACGAGCAGTACTTC.

This chain links TRBV7-9 with TRBJ1-5; 8 bases are shared with TRBD1. Germline V lookup: CDR1 SEHNR, CDR2 FQNEAQ (reference sequence). The ends lost 5 bases at V and 7 bases at J; junction bases unmatched: 7. This CDR3 is built from 14 residues. CDR3 sequence reads: CASSGTGGGQPQHF. Here the CDR3 DNA reads TGTGCCAGCAGCGGAACAGGGGGTGGACAGCCCCAGCATTTT.

The chain recombines TRBV7-9 with TRBJ2-5; 7 bases are shared with TRBD1. CDR3 size: 11 residues. J gave up 4 bases and V 8 bases, and 1 base lay outside the gene matches. Germline CDR1 and CDR2: SEHNR and FQNEAQ (reference sequence). The CDR3 nucleotides read TGTGCCAGCTACAGGGGAGAGACCCAGTACTTC. Translating it yields CASYRGETQYF.

The chain uses TRBV21-1 and TRBJ2-7; the tabulated D call, TRBD1, remains unverified against the DNA. TRBV21-1 is described as a pseudogene. The CDR3 extends over 16 amino acids. CDR3 loop: CASSMSGPNRGQKQYF. Written as DNA, the CDR3 is TGTGCCAGCAGCATGAGTGGACCCAACAGGGGCCAGAAGCAGTACTTC.

The chain combines TRBV13 with TRBJ1-6; possibly TRBD1 for D (5 bases). The CDR3 spans 16 residues. The V gene's germline CDR1 is PRHDT and CDR2 FYEKMQ (reference sequence). The V end was cut by 3 bases, the J end by 1 base, with 10 bases between. DNA for the CDR3: TGTGCCAGCAGCTTCTGGGGGGGTTCCTATAATTCACCCCTCCACTTT. Its translation: CASSFWGGSYNSPLHF.

The CDR3 DNA is TGTGCCAGCAGCTGGGGACAGGGGCATAATTCACCCCTCCACTTT. As protein: CASSWGQGHNSPLHF. The V and J genes are TRBV7-2 and TRBJ1-6; TRBD1 matches 10 bases. CDR3 length: 15 amino acids. CDR1 is SGHTA, CDR2 FQGNSA, per germline. The trim removed 4 bases at V and 5 bases at J, leaving 2 bases unmatched.

This sequence joins TRBV28 and TRBJ2-7; D unresolved. V lost 2 bases and J lost 2, with 16 bases in between. The CDR3 runs 16 residues. Germline values: CDR1 MDHEN, CDR2 SYDVKM. The CDR3 spells CASSLETALRAYEQYF. CDR3 nucleotides: TGTGCCAGCAGTTTAGAGACTGCGCTTCGGGCCTACGAGCAGTACTTC.

Only one count was recorded for this clone. V usage is TRBV6-5 and J usage is TRBJ1-2, with 8 bases aligning to TRBD1. After removal of 6 bases from V and 6 bases from J, the junction contained 9 bases not matched to a gene. Germline CDR1 reads MNHEY; CDR2 reads SVGAGI. This CDR3 is built from 14 residues. The CDR3 loop reads CASSRGTGGHGYTF. For the CDR3, the DNA is TGTGCCAGCAGCCGAGGCACAGGGGGACATGGCTACACCTTC.

The V gene is TRBV7-3, the J gene TRBJ1-3, with D unclear. Trimming cost V 2 bases and J 2 bases, with 4 bases left between them. CDR1 and CDR2 from the germline V gene are SGHTA and FQGTGA. This CDR3 comprises 13 residues. CDR3 DNA: TGTGCCAGCAGCTTAGAGGCTGGAAACACCATATATTTT. It codes for CASSLEAGNTIYF. Full variable domain (missing parts from reference TRBV7-3 and TRBJ1-3): GAGVSQTPSNKVTEKGKYVELRCDPISGHTALYWYRQSLGQGPEFLIYFQGTGAADDSGLPNDRFFAVRPEGSVSTLKIQRTERGDSAVYLCASSLEAGNTIYFGEGSWLTVV.

This sequence joins TRBV5-4 and TRBJ1-1; TRBD1 might be the D (6 bases). CDR1 and CDR2 (germline): SGHNT, YYREEE (reference sequence). CDR3 length equals 14 residues. The ends were cut back, 2 bases at V and 1 base at J, with 9 bases in the middle. CDR3 amino acids: CASSFGRGNTEAFF. The CDR3 DNA sequence: TGTGCCAGCAGCTTCGGCAGGGGGAACACTGAAGCTTTCTTT.

The CDR3 DNA reads TGTGCCAGCAGCCAAGCAGGGGAAAATCAGCCCCAGCATTTT. As protein: CASSQAGENQPQHF. This sequence joins TRBV4-2 and TRBJ1-5, with TRBD1 as a possible D gene (6 bases). Trimming cost V 1 base and J 4 bases, with 8 bases left between them. The CDR3 runs 14 residues. Germline V gene data show CDR1 as LGHNA and CDR2 as YNFKEQ.

J is TRBJ2-7 and V is TRBV2, with 7 nucleotides matching TRBD1. V gave up 7 bases and J gave up 2 bases; unmatched junction bases: 11. CDR3 length equals 15 residues. CDR1 and CDR2 from the germline V gene are SNHLY and FYNNEI. In nucleotides, the CDR3 is TGTGCCAGCAAGACGGGACAGATACCAACCTACGAGCAGTACTTC. Its translation: CASKTGQIPTYEQYF.

The chain couples TRBV6-5 to TRBJ2-5; a possible D gene is TRBD1 (6 bases). The CDR3 runs to 13 residues. Germline CDR1 is MNHEY and CDR2 is SVGAGI. Trimming removed 4 bases from V and 5 bases from J, with 11 bases in between. The CDR3 DNA follows: TGTGCCAGCAGTTTACAGGGAGCCGAGACCCAGTACTTC. Encoded protein: CASSLQGAETQYF.

The rearrangement links TRBV15 to TRBJ2-7; 7 nucleotides match TRBD2. The junction had 7 bases not matched to a gene; V was cut back by 8 bases and J by 3 bases. The CDR3 consists of 13 residues. CDR1 is LNHNV and CDR2 is YYDKDF in the germline V gene (reference sequence). The DNA of the CDR3 is TGTGCCACCCGGGGCTCGGGGGGCTACGAGCAGTACTTC. This gives the protein CATRGSGGYEQYF.

This clone was observed a handful of times. The rearrangement links TRBV13 to TRBJ1-3; D is ambiguous. This CDR3 has 13 amino acids. Deletions cut 3 bases from V and 4 bases from J, with 7 bases between. Germline V gives CDR1 PRHDT, CDR2 FYEKMQ (reference sequence). The CDR3 coding sequence is TGTGCCAGCAGCTTCCGGGTCGGAAACACCATATATTTT. Translating gives CASSFRVGNTIYF.

The J gene is TRBJ1-2, the V gene TRBV6-5, with TRBD1 identical over 7 bases. The length of the CDR3 is 14 residues. The junction had 5 bases not matched to a gene; V was cut back by 2 bases and J by 5 bases. The germline CDR1 and CDR2 sequences are MNHEY and SVGAGI. The CDR3 loop reads CASSYVQGKYGYTF. CDR3 nucleotides: TGTGCCAGCAGTTACGTACAGGGGAAGTATGGCTACACCTTC.